This T cell receptor (beta chain) was observed in a study of T cells in Graves' hyperthyroidism and ophthalmopathy. PBMCs were obtained from roughly 10 ml fresh peripheral blood. Amplified TCR beta CDR3 regions derived from RNA transcripts. First-round RT-PCR of the TCR CDR3 relied on the HTBI primer set. TCRdb itself ran the multiplex PCR reads through MiXCR, one entry per CDR3 protein. The table includes approximately 400,000 distinct CDR3 sequences, 15% to 19% detected once. CDR3 length: 15 amino acids. Germline V lookup: CDR1 KGHSH, CDR2 LQKENI. V lost 5 bases, J lost 0 bases, and 3 bases stayed unmatched. The sample holds many counts of this clonotype.

Sequenced material: blood. V and J are TRBV18 and TRBJ2-2, with 7 positions matching TRBD1. The TCR sequence derives from a woman aged 18-35 years with Graves' hyperthyroidism. The CDR3 protein is CASSTDRSNTGELFF. The CDR3 DNA follows: TGTGCCAGCTCAACGGACAGGTCGAACACCGGGGAGCTGTTTTTT.